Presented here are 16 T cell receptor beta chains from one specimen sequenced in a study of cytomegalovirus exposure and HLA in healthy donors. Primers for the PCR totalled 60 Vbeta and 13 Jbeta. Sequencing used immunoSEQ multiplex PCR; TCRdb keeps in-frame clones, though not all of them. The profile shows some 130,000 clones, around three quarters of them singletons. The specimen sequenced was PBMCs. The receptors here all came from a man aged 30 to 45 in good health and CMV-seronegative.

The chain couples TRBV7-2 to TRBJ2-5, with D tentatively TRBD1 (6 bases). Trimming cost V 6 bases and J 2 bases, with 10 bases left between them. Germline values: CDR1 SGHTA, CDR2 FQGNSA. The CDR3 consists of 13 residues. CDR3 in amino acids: CASRRQAQETQYF. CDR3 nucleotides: TGTGCCAGCAGACGACAGGCACAAGAGACCCAGTACTTC.

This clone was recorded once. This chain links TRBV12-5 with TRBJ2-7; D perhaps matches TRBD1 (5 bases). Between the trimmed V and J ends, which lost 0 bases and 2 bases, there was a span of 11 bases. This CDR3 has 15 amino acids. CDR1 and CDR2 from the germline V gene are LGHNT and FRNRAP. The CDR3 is CASGLVQGPTYEQYF. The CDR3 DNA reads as TGTGCTAGTGGTTTGGTGCAGGGTCCTACCTACGAGCAGTACTTC.

This CDR3 is CASSPLLAGGPGEQYF. CDR3 DNA: TGTGCCAGCAGTCCCCTCCTAGCGGGAGGGCCGGGCGAGCAGTACTTC. The chain combines TRBV27 with TRBJ2-7, with 12 bases lining up with TRBD2. Trimming at V came to 5 bases and at J to 6 bases, leaving 11 bases not matched to a gene. Germline loops: CDR1 MNHEY, CDR2 SMNVEV (reference sequence). This CDR3 contains 16 residues.

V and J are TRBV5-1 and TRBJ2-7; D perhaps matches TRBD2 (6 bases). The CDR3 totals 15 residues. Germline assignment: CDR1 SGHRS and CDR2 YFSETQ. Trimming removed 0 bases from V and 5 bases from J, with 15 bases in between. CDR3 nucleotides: TGCGCCAGCAGCTTGGCCGGCCAGGGAGGCGACGAGCAGTACTTC. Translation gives CASSLAGQGGDEQYF.

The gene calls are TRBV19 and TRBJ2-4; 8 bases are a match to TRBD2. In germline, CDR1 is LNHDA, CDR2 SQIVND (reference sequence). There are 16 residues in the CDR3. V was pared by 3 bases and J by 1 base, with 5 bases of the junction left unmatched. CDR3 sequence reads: CASSMGGRSAKNIQYF. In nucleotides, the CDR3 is TGTGCCAGTAGTATGGGCGGGAGGTCGGCCAAAAACATTCAGTACTTC.

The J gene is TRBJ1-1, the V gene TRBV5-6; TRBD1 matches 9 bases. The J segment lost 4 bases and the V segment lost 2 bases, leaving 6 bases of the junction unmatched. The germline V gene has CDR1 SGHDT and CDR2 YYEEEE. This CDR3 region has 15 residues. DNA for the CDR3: TGTGCCAGCAGCTTTTCCCGGGACAGGGTCACTGAAGCTTTCTTT. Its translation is CASSFSRDRVTEAFF.

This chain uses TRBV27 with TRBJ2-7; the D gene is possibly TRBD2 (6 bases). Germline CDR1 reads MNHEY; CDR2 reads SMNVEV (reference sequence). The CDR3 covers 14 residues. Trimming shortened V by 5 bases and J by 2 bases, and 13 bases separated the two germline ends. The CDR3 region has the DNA TGTGCCAGCAGTCCTTTTGGCGGGACCTACGAGCAGTACTTC. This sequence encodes CASSPFGGTYEQYF.

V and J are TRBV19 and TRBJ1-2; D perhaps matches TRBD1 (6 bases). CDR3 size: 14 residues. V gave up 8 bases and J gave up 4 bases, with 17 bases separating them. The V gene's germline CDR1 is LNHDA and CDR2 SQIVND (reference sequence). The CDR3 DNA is TGTGCCAGTGGGGAACGACAGGCAGTCTATGGCTACACCTTC. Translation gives CASGERQAVYGYTF.

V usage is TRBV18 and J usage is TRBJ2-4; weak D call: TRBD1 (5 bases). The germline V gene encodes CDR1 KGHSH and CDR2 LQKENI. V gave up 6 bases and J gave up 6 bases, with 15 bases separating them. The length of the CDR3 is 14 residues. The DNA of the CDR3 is TGTGCCAGCTCTCTTACGACAGAAGGAAACATTCAGTACTTC. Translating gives CASSLTTEGNIQYF.

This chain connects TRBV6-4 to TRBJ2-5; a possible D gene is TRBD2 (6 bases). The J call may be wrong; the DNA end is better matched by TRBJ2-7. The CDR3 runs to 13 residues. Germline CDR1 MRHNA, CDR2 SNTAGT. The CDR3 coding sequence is TGTGCCAGCAGTGCGATGGGAGGCTACGAGCAGTACTTC. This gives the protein CASSAMGGYEQYF.

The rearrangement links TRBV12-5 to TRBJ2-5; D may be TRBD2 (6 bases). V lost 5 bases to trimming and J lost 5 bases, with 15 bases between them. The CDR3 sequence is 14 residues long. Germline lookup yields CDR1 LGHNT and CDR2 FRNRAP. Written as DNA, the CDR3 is TGTGCTAGTGGTCCGGGAGCCCGGGGTGAGACCCAGTACTTC. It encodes CASGPGARGETQYF. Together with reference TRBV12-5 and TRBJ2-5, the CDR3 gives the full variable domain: DARVTQTPRHKVTEMGQEVTMRCQPILGHNTVFWYRQTMMQGLELLAYFRNRAPLDDSGMPKDRFSAEMPDATLATLKIQPSEPRDSAVYFCASGPGARGETQYFGPGTRLLVL.

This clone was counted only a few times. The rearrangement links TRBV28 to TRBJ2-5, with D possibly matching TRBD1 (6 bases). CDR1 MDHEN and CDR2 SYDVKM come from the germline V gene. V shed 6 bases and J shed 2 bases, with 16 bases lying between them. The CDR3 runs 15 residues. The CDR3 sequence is CASSYTGYVQETQYF. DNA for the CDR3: TGTGCCAGCAGCTACACAGGGTACGTACAAGAGACCCAGTACTTC.

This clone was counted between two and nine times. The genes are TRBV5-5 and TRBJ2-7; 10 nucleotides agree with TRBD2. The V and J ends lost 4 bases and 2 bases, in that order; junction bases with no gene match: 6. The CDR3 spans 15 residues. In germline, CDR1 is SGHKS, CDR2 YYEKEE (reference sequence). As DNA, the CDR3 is TGTGCCAGCAGCCGGTCAACTAGCGGGACCTACGAGCAGTACTTC. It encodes CASSRSTSGTYEQYF.

CDR3 coding DNA: TGTGCCAGCAGTGAAGCGGGACTAGCGGGAGATGAGCAGTACTTC. Encoded protein: CASSEAGLAGDEQYF. The V and J genes are TRBV2 and TRBJ2-7; 14 nucleotides agree with TRBD2. The CDR3 runs to 15 residues. CDR1 and CDR2 (germline): SNHLY, FYNNEI. V was pared by 0 bases and J by 7 bases, with 2 bases of the junction left unmatched. The variable domain in full, completed from reference TRBV2 and TRBJ2-7, reads EPEVTQTPSHQVTQMGQEVILRCVPISNHLYFYWYRQILGQKVEFLVSFYNNEISEKSEIFDDQFSVERPDGSNFTLKIRSTKLEDSAMYFCASSEAGLAGDEQYFGPGTRLTVT.

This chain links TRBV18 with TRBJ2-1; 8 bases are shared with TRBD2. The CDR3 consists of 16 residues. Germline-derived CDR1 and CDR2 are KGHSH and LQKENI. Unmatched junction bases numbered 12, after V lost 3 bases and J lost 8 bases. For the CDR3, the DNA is TGTGCCAGCTCACCTCCTCCCCGACTAGCGACGGATGAGCAGTTCTTC. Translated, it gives CASSPPPRLATDEQFF.

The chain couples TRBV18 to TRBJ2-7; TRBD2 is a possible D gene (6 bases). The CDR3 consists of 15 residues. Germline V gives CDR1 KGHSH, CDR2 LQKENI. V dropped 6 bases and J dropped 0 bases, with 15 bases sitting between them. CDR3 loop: CASSHNSGRSYEQYF. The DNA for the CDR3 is TGTGCCAGCTCCCATAATAGCGGACGCTCCTACGAGCAGTACTTC.